Included here is one T cell receptor (beta chain) sequence, with context. What it binds is not known. This specimen comes from a study of T cell responses to AZD1222 COVID-19 vaccine. Study-level results: Nearly half of spike-specific TCRs reportedly go after variant regions that carry no mutations.

Data came from immunoSEQ multiplex PCR; TCRdb stores just in-frame clones and leaves some out. The sample includes about 120,000 clones, 80% to 90% of them seen just once. V lost 2 bases and J lost 4, with 11 bases in between. The CDR3 extends over 14 amino acids. Germline values: CDR1 LGHDT, CDR2 YNNKEL (reference sequence). The TCR originated in an adult who received the AZD1222 COVID-19 vaccine. Specimen: peripheral blood, collected 28 days after the second AZD1222 dose. The chain couples TRBV3-1 (or the pseudogene TRBV3-2) to TRBJ1-2; D is possibly TRBD1 (6 bases). The CDR3 sequence is CASSQPGHIYGYTF. DNA for the CDR3: TGTGCCAGCAGCCAACCGGGACACATCTATGGCTACACCTTC.